A single sample is the source of the 32 T cell receptor beta chains below, sequenced in a study of blood T cell repertoires in COVID-19. Clones were read by immunoSEQ multiplex PCR, and TCRdb kept only the in-frame ones, dropping some. The data contain 300,000 to 350,000 clones, 80% to 90% of them seen just once; the ten biggest clones take up around 5%. Sequenced sample: PBMCs or T cells enriched from blood (not recorded which). Every receptor here comes from a man aged 25-45 years who had recovered from COVID-19.

The gene calls are TRBV6-5 and TRBJ1-5, with 11 bases aligning to TRBD1. The germline V gene has CDR1 MNHEY and CDR2 SVGAGI. The CDR3 consists of 13 residues. Losses at the gene ends were 8 bases for V and 5 bases for J; bases not matched to a gene: 2. CDR3 residues: CASGQGADQPQHF. The CDR3 nucleotides are TGTGCCAGCGGACAGGGGGCGGATCAGCCCCAGCATTTT.

The rearrangement joins TRBV29-1 to TRBJ1-1; TRBD1 is a possible D gene (5 bases). Deletions cut 3 bases from V and 4 bases from J, with 9 bases between. Germline V CDR1 and CDR2: SQVTM, ANQGSEA. CDR3 length: 12 residues. CDR3: CSVDREFTEAFF. The CDR3, as DNA: TGCAGCGTTGACAGGGAATTCACTGAAGCTTTCTTT.

V is TRBV7-9 and J is TRBJ2-7; 9 nucleotides line up with TRBD2. The CDR3 runs to 16 residues. J was trimmed by 2 bases and V by 5 bases; bases with no gene match: 10. Per the germline V gene, CDR1 is SEHNR and CDR2 is FQNEAQ (reference sequence). The CDR3 reads CASSPPPGLAAYEQYF. CDR3 coding DNA: TGTGCCAGCAGCCCCCCGCCGGGACTAGCTGCCTACGAGCAGTACTTC.

The CDR3 sequence: CASSKDRGRNGYTF. CDR3 in DNA: TGTGCCAGCAGTAAGGACAGGGGGCGCAATGGCTACACCTTC. The chain couples TRBV28 to TRBJ1-2, with 11 bases aligning to TRBD1. The CDR3 consists of 14 residues. Germline V gene lookup returns CDR1 MDHEN and CDR2 SYDVKM. J was trimmed by 6 bases and V by 5 bases; bases with no gene match: 5.

The CDR3 protein is CATSVRQNSYNEQFF. CDR3 coding DNA: TGTGCCACCAGTGTCCGACAAAACTCCTACAATGAGCAGTTCTTC. The chain recombines TRBV24-1 with TRBJ2-1, with D unclear. Trimming stripped 5 bases from V and 0 bases from J, with 10 bases between. CDR1 and CDR2 from the germline V gene are KGHDR and SFDVKD. This CDR3 is built from 15 residues.

V and J are TRBV6-5 and TRBJ1-5; TRBD1 matches at 7 bases. Germline CDR1 reads MNHEY; CDR2 reads SVGAGI. This CDR3 is built from 14 residues. Unmatched junction bases numbered 4, after V lost 6 bases and J lost 2 bases. The CDR3 DNA reads as TGTGCCAGCAGACTCGGACAGGGCAATCAGCCCCAGCATTTT. Amino acids: CASRLGQGNQPQHF.

V is TRBV18 and J is TRBJ2-2; the D gene is possibly TRBD1 (6 bases). The germline V and J ends were trimmed by 3 bases and 0 bases, with 14 bases remaining between them. Germline V gene sequence: CDR1 KGHSH, CDR2 LQKENI. This CDR3 comprises 17 residues. CDR3 residues: CASSPGQLLANTGELFF. The CDR3 DNA sequence: TGTGCCAGCTCACCTGGACAGCTACTAGCGAACACCGGGGAGCTGTTTTTT.

The chain uses TRBV7-9 and TRBJ1-6, with 7 bases that match TRBD1. V was pared by 5 bases and J by 4 bases, with 5 bases of the junction left unmatched. The CDR3 is made up of 15 amino acids. Germline loops: CDR1 SEHNR, CDR2 FQNEAQ (reference sequence). CDR3 DNA sequence: TGTGCCAGCAGCGACGGGACAGCTTATAATTCACCCCTCCACTTT. Translating gives CASSDGTAYNSPLHF.

This chain connects TRBV30 to TRBJ2-5; D gene unclear. V was trimmed by 2 bases and J by 5 bases, leaving 21 bases between them. CDR3 length: 16 amino acids. Germline V gene lookup returns CDR1 GTSNPN and CDR2 SVGIG (reference sequence). The CDR3 DNA is TGTGCCTGGAGTAGCCCCGTTGGTTACGTGAGGGAGACCCAGTACTTC. Protein product: CAWSSPVGYVRETQYF.

The chain recombines TRBV7-9 with TRBJ2-5, with 11 nucleotides matching TRBD1. Trimming cost V 5 bases and J 5 bases; bases outside gene matches: 7. The CDR3 has 15 residues. Germline-derived CDR1 and CDR2 are SEHNR and FQNEAQ (reference sequence). Here the CDR3 DNA reads TGTGCCAGCAGCCCGGGACAGGGGGTGAGGGAGACCCAGTACTTC. Translating gives CASSPGQGVRETQYF.

V and J are TRBV5-1 and TRBJ2-2; 12 nucleotides agree with TRBD1. CDR3 length: 15 amino acids. V dropped 4 bases and J dropped 6; count of bases not matched to a gene: 4. Per the germline V gene, CDR1 is SGHRS and CDR2 is YFSETQ. CDR3 loop: CASSLGTGGPGELFF. CDR3 sequence (DNA): TGCGCCAGCAGCCTAGGGACAGGGGGCCCCGGGGAGCTGTTTTTT.

The rearrangement uses TRBV10-1 and TRBJ2-1; 8 nucleotides align to TRBD1. With 1 base clipped from V and 0 bases from J, the junction kept 2 bases outside the gene matches. CDR1 and CDR2 (germline): WNHNN, SYGVQD (reference sequence). This CDR3 is 16 amino acids long. CDR3 coding DNA: TGCGCCAGCAGTGAGTTCGGACAGGGCTCCTACAATGAGCAGTTCTTC. Its translation: CASSEFGQGSYNEQFF.

The rearrangement uses TRBV11-2 and TRBJ2-7; no clear D gene. The CDR3 is made up of 13 amino acids. Deletions cut 1 base from V and 3 bases from J, with 7 bases between. Germline-derived CDR1 and CDR2 are SGHAT and FQNNGV. CDR3 DNA sequence: TGTGCCAGCAGCTTAGGGCAGAACTACGAGCAGTACTTC. Its translation: CASSLGQNYEQYF.

The count of this clone is one. The chain carries TRBV30 and TRBJ2-4, with D maybe TRBD1 (7 bases). This CDR3 spans 14 amino acids. The ends were cut back, 6 bases at V and 8 bases at J, with 20 bases in the middle. Germline V gives CDR1 GTSNPN, CDR2 SVGIG (reference sequence). The CDR3 coding sequence is TGTGCCTGCTCACTAGGAGGGGGCGGGGACATTCAGTACTTC. Translating gives CACSLGGGGDIQYF.

The chain uses TRBV5-5 and TRBJ2-1; 7 nucleotides agree with TRBD2. Germline CDR1 reads SGHKS; CDR2 reads YYEKEE (reference sequence). The CDR3 runs 18 residues. The J segment lost 3 bases and the V segment lost 1 base, leaving 13 bases of the junction unmatched. The CDR3 loop is CASSLSRVRGGFYNEQFF. The CDR3 DNA follows: TGTGCCAGCAGCTTGTCCAGGGTTCGCGGGGGTTTCTACAATGAGCAGTTCTTC. Full variable domain (missing parts from reference TRBV5-5 and TRBJ2-1): DAGVTQSPTHLIKTRGQQVTLRCSPISGHKSVSWYQQVLGQGPQFIFQYYEKEERGRGNFPDRFSARQFPNYSSELNVNALLLGDSALYLCASSLSRVRGGFYNEQFFGPGTRLTVL.

This chain joins TRBV9 and TRBJ2-7; TRBD2 might be the D (6 bases). V was clipped by 0 bases and J by 3 bases, with 16 bases between them. The CDR3 is 16 residues long. The V gene's germline CDR1 is SGDLS and CDR2 YYNGEE. CDR3 nucleotide sequence: TGTGCCAGCAGCGTAGGAGGGGACTCAGGGAACTACGAGCAGTACTTC. Its translation is CASSVGGDSGNYEQYF.

The chain links TRBV19 to TRBJ2-1; tentative D call: TRBD2 (6 bases). The V and J ends lost 5 bases and 3 bases respectively, with 20 bases between them. CDR3 length: 17 residues. From germline, CDR1 is LNHDA and CDR2 SQIVND (reference sequence). CDR3 in DNA: TGTGCCAGTAGTTCCCCTCCCCTCGGGACTTACTACAATGAGCAGTTCTTC. Amino acid sequence: CASSSPPLGTYYNEQFF.

The rearrangement joins TRBV20-1 to TRBJ2-5, with 10 positions matching TRBD1. V lost 3 bases, J lost 4 bases, and 8 bases stayed unmatched. This CDR3 region has 15 residues. Germline CDR1 is DFQATT and CDR2 is SNEGSKA (reference sequence). The CDR3 spells CSASTPGQGRETQYF. The CDR3 DNA is TGCAGTGCTAGTACCCCGGGACAGGGGAGAGAGACCCAGTACTTC.

The V call is TRBV13, the J call TRBJ2-1; D is possibly TRBD2 (6 bases). The CDR3 is 14 amino acids. Germline-derived CDR1 and CDR2 are PRHDT and FYEKMQ (reference sequence). Trimming shortened V by 5 bases and J by 7 bases, and 15 bases separated the two germline ends. CDR3 DNA: TGTGCCAGCAGCCTGACCGGGAGAAGAAATGAGCAGTTCTTC. Translated: CASSLTGRRNEQFF. The full variable domain, its missing parts supplied by reference TRBV13 and TRBJ2-1, is AAGVIQSPRHLIKEKRETATLKCYPIPRHDTVYWYQQGPGQDPQFLISFYEKMQSDKGSIPDRFSAQQFSDYHSELNMSSLELGDSALYFCASSLTGRRNEQFFGPGTRLTVL.

This clone is a singleton in its sample. This chain joins TRBV14 and TRBJ1-1; tentative D call: TRBD1 (5 bases). The germline CDR1 and CDR2 sequences are SGHDN and FVKESK. CDR3 size: 14 residues. The germline V and J ends were trimmed by 3 bases and 4 bases, with 12 bases remaining between them. CDR3 nucleotides: TGTGCCAGCAGCCATCTCGGGGGAACCACTGAAGCTTTCTTT. Translation gives CASSHLGGTTEAFF.

This chain connects TRBV15 to TRBJ2-7; 9 bases fit TRBD1. J was trimmed by 6 bases and V by 5 bases; bases with no gene match: 5. This CDR3 contains 13 residues. Germline V lookup: CDR1 LNHNV, CDR2 YYDKDF (reference sequence). The CDR3, as DNA: TGTGCCACCAGCCCGGGACAGGGAAGCGAGCAGTACTTC. As protein: CATSPGQGSEQYF.

V gene TRBV18 combines with J gene TRBJ1-2; 7 nucleotides align to TRBD1. The V gene end was trimmed by 3 bases and the J gene end by 8 bases; junction bases not matched to a gene: 9. This CDR3 spans 14 amino acids. CDR1 is KGHSH and CDR2 is LQKENI in the germline V gene. This CDR3 is CASSPDRSVRGYTF. The CDR3 region has the DNA TGTGCCAGCTCACCGGACAGGTCGGTGCGGGGCTACACCTTC. The whole variable domain, remainder taken from reference TRBV18 and TRBJ1-2, is NAGVMQNPRHLVRRRGQEARLRCSPMKGHSHVYWYRQLPEEGLKFMVYLQKENIIDESGMPKERFSAEFPKEGPSILRIQQVVRGDSAAYFCASSPDRSVRGYTFGSGTRLTVV.

The chain is built from TRBV2 and TRBJ2-5; TRBD1 is a possible D gene (5 bases). CDR3 length: 13 residues. Trimming removed 3 bases from V and 1 base from J, with 6 bases in between. The V gene's germline CDR1 is SNHLY and CDR2 FYNNEI. CDR3 sequence (DNA): TGTGCCAGCAGTGACAGGGCCCAAGAGACCCAGTACTTC. It specifies CASSDRAQETQYF.

The chain links TRBV19 to TRBJ2-2; 12 bases line up with TRBD2. The CDR3 is 18 amino acids. V lost 1 base, J lost 2 bases, and 5 bases stayed unmatched. Germline loops: CDR1 LNHDA, CDR2 SQIVND (reference sequence). CDR3 DNA sequence: TGTGCCAGTAGTATAGGACTAGCGGGGGCCCCCAACACCGGGGAGCTGTTTTTT. Encoded protein: CASSIGLAGAPNTGELFF. Looking up the rest from reference TRBV19 and TRBJ2-2 gives the full variable domain: DGGITQSPKYLFRKEGQNVTLSCEQNLNHDAMYWYRQDPGQGLRLIYYSQIVNDFQKGDIAEGYSVSREKKESFPLTVTSAQKNPTAFYLCASSIGLAGAPNTGELFFGEGSRLTVL.

Regarding this clone: One end of the junction varies from germline; a read error may be responsible. The J gene is TRBJ1-2, the V gene TRBV7-9, with TRBD1 matching 8 bases. The germline CDR1 and CDR2 sequences are SEHNR and FQNEAQ (reference sequence). The CDR3 has 13 residues. For the CDR3, the DNA is TGTGCCAGCAGCAGGACAGGGAACTTTGGCTACACCTTC. It specifies CASSRTGNFGYTF.

The V and J genes are TRBV27 and TRBJ1-1; TRBD1 might be the D (5 bases). Germline assignment: CDR1 MNHEY and CDR2 SMNVEV (reference sequence). CDR3 length: 13 amino acids. Deletions cut 5 bases from V and 5 bases from J, with 12 bases between. The CDR3 nucleotides read TGTGCCAGCAGTACCCAGGGTTGGACTGAAGCTTTCTTT. It specifies CASSTQGWTEAFF.

V usage is TRBV3-1 (or the pseudogene TRBV3-2) and J usage is TRBJ1-6, with 8 bases aligning to TRBD1. The CDR3 sequence is 14 residues long. Germline-derived CDR1 and CDR2 are LGHDT and YNNKEL (reference sequence). V dropped 6 bases and J dropped 6; count of bases not matched to a gene: 4. This chain's CDR3 is CASRDRVSNSPLHF. Written as DNA, the CDR3 is TGTGCCAGCAGGGACAGGGTCAGTAATTCACCCCTCCACTTT.

The chain has TRBV9 and TRBJ2-3, with D possibly TRBD2 on 6 matching bases. The V end lost 3 bases, the J end lost 0 bases, and 11 bases lay between the germline ends. Germline CDR1 is SGDLS and CDR2 is YYNGEE. The CDR3 sequence is 15 residues long. CDR3 region: CASSGIAVSTDTQYF. CDR3 nucleotide sequence: TGTGCCAGCAGCGGGATAGCGGTGAGCACAGATACGCAGTATTTT.

This chain connects TRBV19 to TRBJ2-3, with 8 bases lining up with TRBD2. Trimming removed 4 bases from V and 11 bases from J; junction bases left unmatched: 17. The germline gives CDR1 LNHDA, CDR2 SQIVND (reference sequence). The CDR3 sequence is 16 residues long. The CDR3 loop is CASSTARRLAGARQYF. The CDR3 coding sequence is TGTGCCAGTAGTACTGCCCGAAGGCTAGCGGGCGCGCGGCAGTATTTT.

Details on this clone: Different DNA sequences within this sample yield the same CDR3. The gene calls are TRBV10-2 and TRBJ1-5; weak D call: TRBD1 (5 bases). Between the trimmed V and J ends, which lost 9 bases and 1 base, there was a span of 10 bases. The CDR3 spans 13 residues. Germline CDR1 is WSHSY and CDR2 is SAAADI. CDR3 amino acids: CASSGQSNQPQHF. Written as DNA, the CDR3 is TGCGCCAGTAGCGGACAAAGCAATCAGCCCCAGCATTTT.

This sequence joins TRBV7-7 and TRBJ2-1, with 8 bases lining up with TRBD2. The CDR3 contains 16 residues. Trimming at V came to 1 base and at J to 6 bases, leaving 8 bases not matched to a gene. CDR1 is SSHAT, CDR2 FNYEAQ, per germline (reference sequence). The DNA for the CDR3 is TGTGCCAGCAGCTTAGAAGATTCCGGGGGGGGCAATGAGCAGTTCTTC. Its translation is CASSLEDSGGGNEQFF.

V and J are TRBV27 and TRBJ2-3, with D maybe TRBD2 (6 bases). Looked up from germline, CDR1 is MNHEY and CDR2 is SMNVEV (reference sequence). V was clipped by 5 bases and J by 2 bases, with 14 bases between them. The CDR3 is made up of 15 amino acids. CDR3: CASSAGTQATDTQYF. CDR3 nucleotide sequence: TGTGCCAGCAGTGCCGGGACTCAGGCCACAGATACGCAGTATTTT.